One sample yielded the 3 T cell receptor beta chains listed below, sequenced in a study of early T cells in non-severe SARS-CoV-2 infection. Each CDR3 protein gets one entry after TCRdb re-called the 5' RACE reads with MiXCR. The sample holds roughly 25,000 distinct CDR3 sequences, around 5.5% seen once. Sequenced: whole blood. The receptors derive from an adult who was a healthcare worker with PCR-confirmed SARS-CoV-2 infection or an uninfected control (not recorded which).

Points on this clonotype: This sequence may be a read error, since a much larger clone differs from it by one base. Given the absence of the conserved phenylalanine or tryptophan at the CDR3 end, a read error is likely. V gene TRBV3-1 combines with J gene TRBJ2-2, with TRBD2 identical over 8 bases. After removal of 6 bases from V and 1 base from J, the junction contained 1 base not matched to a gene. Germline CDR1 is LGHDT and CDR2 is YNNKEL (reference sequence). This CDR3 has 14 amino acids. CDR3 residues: CASSLAGNTGELFS. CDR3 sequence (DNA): TGTGCCAGCAGTCTAGCGGGGAACACCGGGGAGCTGTTTTCT.

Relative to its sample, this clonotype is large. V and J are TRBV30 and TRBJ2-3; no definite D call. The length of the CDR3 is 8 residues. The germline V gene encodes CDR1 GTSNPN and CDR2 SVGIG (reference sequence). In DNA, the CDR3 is TGTGCGGCGATACCGGGGTATTTT. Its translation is CAAIPGYF.

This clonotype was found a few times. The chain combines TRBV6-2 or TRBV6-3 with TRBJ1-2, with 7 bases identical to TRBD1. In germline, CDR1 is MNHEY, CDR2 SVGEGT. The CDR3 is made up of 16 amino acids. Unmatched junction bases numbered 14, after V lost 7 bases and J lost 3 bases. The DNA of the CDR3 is TGTGCCAGCAATCCCCGGACAGGAAAAAAGGACTATGGCTACACCTTC. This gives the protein CASNPRTGKKDYGYTF.